Listed here are 5 T cell receptor beta chains from one sample, sequenced in a study of blood T cell repertoires in COVID-19. Repertoires were generated with immunoSEQ multiplex PCR, while TCRdb's copy carries only in-frame clones and drops some. The table has some 390,000 clones, around 92% seen once; the top ten hold about 1.7%. The material sequenced was PBMCs or T cells enriched from blood (not recorded which). The origin of the receptors is a woman aged 30 to 39 who had recovered from COVID-19.

The chain joins TRBV5-1 to TRBJ2-3; 7 nucleotides match TRBD2. The germline CDR1 and CDR2 sequences are SGHRS and YFSETQ. J was trimmed by 0 bases and V by 7 bases; bases with no gene match: 8. This CDR3 is 15 amino acids long. CDR3 nucleotide sequence: TGCGCCAGCTCAGATAAGGGAGGGAGCACAGATACGCAGTATTTT. Translated: CASSDKGGSTDTQYF.

This chain joins TRBV7-2 and TRBJ1-3; D is possibly TRBD1 (5 bases). The V end was cut by 1 base, the J end by 4 bases, with 14 bases between. The germline V gene has CDR1 SGHTA and CDR2 FQGNSA. This CDR3 comprises 16 residues. The CDR3 loop reads CASSLVRRVGGNTIYF. CDR3 nucleotides: TGTGCCAGCAGCTTAGTCCGCAGGGTGGGGGGAAACACCATATATTTT.

The V call is TRBV19, the J call TRBJ2-7, with a possible D match to TRBD1 (7 bases). V shed 4 bases and J shed 2 bases, with 21 bases lying between them. Germline V gives CDR1 LNHDA, CDR2 SQIVND (reference sequence). CDR3 size: 17 residues. CDR3 in DNA: TGTGCCAGTAGTAGGAGAGGCGGGACAGTTGGTACCTACGAGCAGTACTTC. It specifies CASSRRGGTVGTYEQYF.

V is TRBV28 and J is TRBJ2-4; 7 positions match TRBD2. Germline V gene data show CDR1 as MDHEN and CDR2 as SYDVKM. This CDR3 spans 16 amino acids. Trimming cost V 5 bases and J 7 bases; bases outside gene matches: 14. The CDR3 is CASSLIKRDFRNIQYF. The CDR3 DNA is TGTGCCAGCAGTCTAATTAAGCGGGACTTTCGGAACATTCAGTACTTC.

The chain employs TRBV7-8 and TRBJ1-2; no firm D call. The CDR3 sequence is 14 residues long. Germline CDR1 SGHVS, CDR2 FQNEAQ. Trimming shortened V by 1 base and J by 5 bases, and 11 bases separated the two germline ends. The CDR3 DNA reads as TGTGCCAGCAGCTTAGGGGCAGCCAATTATGGCTACACCTTC. Protein: CASSLGAANYGYTF.